These 9 T cell receptor beta chains share one sample of origin, sequenced in a study of CD8+ T cells in alopecia areata. Described treatment: oral pan-JAK inhibitor, 5-10 mg twice daily. Following extraction, RNA underwent reverse transcription to cDNA, which served as the sequencing template. Only in-frame clones appear in the TCRdb table, and some are missing; sequencing was by immunoSEQ multiplex PCR. The sample records about 180,000 clones, approximately 59% being singletons. The input for sequencing was CD4+ T cells sorted from blood, taken at approximately week 56, from a patient treated with tofacitinib. All receptors derive from a human donor with alopecia areata.

The chain's CDR3 is CASSLGASVELTDEQFF. The DNA of the CDR3 is TGTGCCAGCAGCTTGGGGGCTAGTGTCGAACTTACGGATGAGCAGTTCTTC. The chain carries TRBV5-6 and TRBJ2-1; unclear D gene. The length of the CDR3 is 17 residues. The germline CDR1 and CDR2 sequences are SGHDT and YYEEEE. The germline V and J ends were trimmed by 0 bases and 8 bases, with 21 bases remaining between them.

This chain uses TRBV30 with TRBJ2-2; TRBD1 matches 8 bases. Germline loops: CDR1 GTSNPN, CDR2 SVGIG (reference sequence). Trimming cost V 1 base and J 1 base; bases outside gene matches: 2. There are 15 residues in the CDR3. The CDR3 is CAWSAGTGNTGELFF. The CDR3 bases are TGTGCCTGGAGTGCCGGGACAGGGAACACCGGGGAGCTGTTTTTT.

CDR3 region: CASSSRQGGYGYTF. The CDR3 DNA sequence: TGTGCCAGCAGCTCCAGACAGGGCGGCTATGGCTACACCTTC. V and J are TRBV7-2 and TRBJ1-2; 7 bases align to TRBD1. CDR1 SGHTA and CDR2 FQGNSA come from the germline V gene. This CDR3 comprises 14 residues. Unmatched junction bases numbered 6, after V lost 4 bases and J lost 4 bases.

The rearrangement links TRBV10-1 to TRBJ2-2, with no clear D. Per germline, CDR1 WNHNN and CDR2 SYGVQD (reference sequence). V was trimmed by 4 bases and J by 6 bases, leaving 9 bases between them. The CDR3 has 13 amino acids. CDR3 nucleotide sequence: TGCGCCAGCAGTGTTGTTGAGGCCGGGGAGCTGTTTTTT. Amino acids: CASSVVEAGELFF.

This clone was observed a single time. This chain uses TRBV29-1 with TRBJ2-5; weak D call: TRBD2 (6 bases). The tail of the sequence fits TRBJ2-7 better, so the J call may be wrong. The CDR3 runs to 12 residues. Germline V gene lookup returns CDR1 SQVTM and CDR2 ANQGSEA. The CDR3 DNA sequence: TGCAGCGTTGATGGAGGGGACTTCGAGCAGTACTTC. This encodes CSVDGGDFEQYF.

The V call is TRBV2, the J call TRBJ1-4; TRBD1 is a possible D gene (5 bases). With 7 bases removed from V and 8 bases from J, the gap between germline ends came to 14 bases. Germline V gene data show CDR1 as SNHLY and CDR2 as FYNNEI. The CDR3 length is 13 residues. DNA of the CDR3: TGTGCCAGCAAGGGGACCCGAGGGGAAAAACTGTTTTTT. This codes for CASKGTRGEKLFF.

V usage is TRBV19 and J usage is TRBJ2-7; D gene ambiguous. The CDR3 totals 13 residues. Germline CDR1 is LNHDA and CDR2 is SQIVND (reference sequence). The germline V and J ends were trimmed by 3 bases and 2 bases, with 8 bases remaining between them. This chain's CDR3 is CASSIQITYEQYF. As DNA, the CDR3 is TGTGCCAGTAGTATCCAGATTACCTACGAGCAGTACTTC.

This clone was observed a few times. This chain uses TRBV5-1 with TRBJ2-3; D is ambiguous. Deletions cut 2 bases from V and 1 base from J, with 8 bases between. The CDR3 extends over 14 amino acids. Germline CDR1 is SGHRS and CDR2 is YFSETQ. This CDR3 is CASSFDQRTDTQYF. CDR3 nucleotide sequence: TGCGCCAGCAGCTTCGATCAACGCACAGATACGCAGTATTTT.

The rearrangement links TRBV4-2 to TRBJ2-2, with 7 nucleotides matching TRBD2. Germline V gene lookup returns CDR1 LGHNA and CDR2 YNFKEQ. The length of the CDR3 is 14 residues. The V gene end was trimmed by 1 base and the J gene end by 7 bases; junction bases not matched to a gene: 3. CDR3 sequence (DNA): TGTGCCAGCAGCCAAGGAGCGGGGTTCGGGGAGCTGTTTTTT. This encodes CASSQGAGFGELFF.